This T cell receptor (beta chain) derives from a study of T-cell memory formation after mild COVID-19. Trimming took 7 bases from V and 7 from J, leaving 19 bases between them. CDR1 is SGHKS, CDR2 YYEKEE, per germline (reference sequence). The CDR3 loop spans 14 amino acids. TCRdb fed the 5' RACE reads into MiXCR, producing one record per CDR3 protein. There are 400,000 to 500,000 distinct CDR3 sequences in the sample; roughly 18% occur only once, and roughly 21% lies in the top ten. Broader study findings: Memory from before infection featured some responding clones, which suggests cross-reactive memory joined. A second wave expanding day 15 to 37 was CD4+-biased; contracting clones were balanced.

As to this clonotype: Its antigen is not identified.

The material sequenced was PBMCs or a T cell subset sorted from them (not recorded which). This receptor was obtained from a man aged 18 to 30 who had mild COVID-19 (a few samples of this study predate the infection). Cell type and time point are not known. The chain carries TRBV5-5 and TRBJ2-3; weak D call: TRBD1 (5 bases). DNA for the CDR3: TGTGCCAGCCTTATGGACACCGGATGGAATACGCAGTATTTT. This codes for CASLMDTGWNTQYF.